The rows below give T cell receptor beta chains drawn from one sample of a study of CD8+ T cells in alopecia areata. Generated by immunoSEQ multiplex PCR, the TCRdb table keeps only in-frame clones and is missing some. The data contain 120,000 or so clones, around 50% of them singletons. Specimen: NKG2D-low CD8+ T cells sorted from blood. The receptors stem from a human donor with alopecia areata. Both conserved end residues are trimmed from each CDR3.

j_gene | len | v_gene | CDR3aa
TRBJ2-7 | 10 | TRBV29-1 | SVERTSYEQY
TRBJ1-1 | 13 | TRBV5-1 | ASSLAEGLNTEAF
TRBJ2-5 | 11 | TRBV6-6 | ASRGAGQETQY
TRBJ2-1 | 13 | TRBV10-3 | AISEREGEYNEQF
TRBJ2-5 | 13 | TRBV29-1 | SVEGGASVPETQY
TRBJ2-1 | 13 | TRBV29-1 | SVEVGGYTVNEQF
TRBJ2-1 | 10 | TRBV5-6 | ASSLVRNEQF
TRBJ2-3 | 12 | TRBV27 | ASSFGSGPDTQY
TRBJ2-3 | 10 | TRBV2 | ASSVWRDTQY
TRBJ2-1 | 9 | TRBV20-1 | SAPSYNEQF
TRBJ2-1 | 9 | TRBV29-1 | SVVGPREQF
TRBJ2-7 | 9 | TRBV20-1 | SASLGGEQY
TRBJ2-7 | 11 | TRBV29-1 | SGRDRDLYEQY
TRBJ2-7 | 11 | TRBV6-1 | ASVGQGYYEQY
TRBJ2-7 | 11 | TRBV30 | AWEGQGGGEQY
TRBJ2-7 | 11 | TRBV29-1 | SAAAGGPYEQY
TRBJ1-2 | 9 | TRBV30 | AWGPGSLDT
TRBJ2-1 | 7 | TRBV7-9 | ASSSEQF
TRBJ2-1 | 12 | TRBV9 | ASSALGLYNEQF
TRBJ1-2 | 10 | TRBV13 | ASTGQGHGYT
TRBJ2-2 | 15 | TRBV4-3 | ASSQGSRGENTGELF
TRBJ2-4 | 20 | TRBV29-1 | SANHGSYRTSGRWNGKNIQY
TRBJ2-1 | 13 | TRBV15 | ATSSEDGSRDEQF
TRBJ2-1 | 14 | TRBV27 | ASSSPASGPNHEQF
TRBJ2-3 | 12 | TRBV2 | AGISTDNTDTQY
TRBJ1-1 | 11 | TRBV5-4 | ASSIQGGGEAF
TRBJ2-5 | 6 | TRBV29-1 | STGRQY
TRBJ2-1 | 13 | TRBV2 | ASSEVGSSYNEQF
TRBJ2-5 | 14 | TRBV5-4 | ASSFGTSGGVEGQY
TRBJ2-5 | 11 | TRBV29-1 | SAAGVLQETQY
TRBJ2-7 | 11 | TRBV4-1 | ASSPAERSEQY
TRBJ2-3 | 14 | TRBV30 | AWQLAGGSYTDTQY
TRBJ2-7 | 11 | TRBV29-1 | SVRSGVGNEQY
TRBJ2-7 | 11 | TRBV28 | ASSFGPSYEQY
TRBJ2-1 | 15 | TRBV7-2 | ASSADSGSPSYNEQF
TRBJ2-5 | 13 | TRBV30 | AWRDGSGGRETQY
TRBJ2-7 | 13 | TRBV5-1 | ASSLFAADSYEQY
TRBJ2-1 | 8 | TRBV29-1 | SVRDRVQF
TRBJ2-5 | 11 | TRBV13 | ASSTGTLETQY
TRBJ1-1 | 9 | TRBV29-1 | SVRLGTEAF
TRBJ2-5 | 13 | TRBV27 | ASSYLQGGQETQY
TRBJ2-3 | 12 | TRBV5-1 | ASSFLADTDTQY
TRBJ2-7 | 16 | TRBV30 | AWGPRGTSGALGYEQY
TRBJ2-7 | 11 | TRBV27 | ASSLSPMNEQY
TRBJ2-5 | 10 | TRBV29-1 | SQKDSEETQY
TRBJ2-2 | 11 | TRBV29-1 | SVDPTGDGELF
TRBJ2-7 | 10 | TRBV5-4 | ASSGDRNEQY
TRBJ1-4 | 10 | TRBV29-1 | SSRAVNEKLF